This entry lists 20 T cell receptor beta chains sequenced from one sample in a study of OX40 agonist ivuxolimab in advanced cancers. Produced via immunoSEQ multiplex PCR; TCRdb's table is partial and in-frame only. The sample consists of 30,000 to 40,000 clones, more than 75% of them appearing once. Sequencing was performed on CD4+ or CD8+ T cells sorted from blood, taken in a trial of the OX40 agonist ivuxolimab. These receptors were collected from an adult with an advanced solid tumor such as melanoma, head and neck, liver or kidney cancer.

This clone was counted once. This chain connects TRBV19 to TRBJ1-5; D remains unclear. V lost 5 bases to trimming and J lost 0 bases, with 17 bases between them. Germline V gene sequence: CDR1 LNHDA, CDR2 SQIVND (reference sequence). The CDR3 runs to 17 residues. CDR3 sequence: CASSAIPEVYSNQPQHF. In DNA, the CDR3 is TGTGCCAGTAGTGCTATCCCCGAGGTCTATAGCAATCAGCCCCAGCATTTT.

The chain recombines TRBV18 with TRBJ1-2; TRBD1 aligns across 7 bases. This CDR3 is built from 14 residues. V shed 0 bases and J 6 bases; nucleotides not matched to a gene: 4. From germline, CDR1 is KGHSH and CDR2 LQKENI. CDR3 in DNA: TGTGCCAGCTCACCACCTGACAGGGAGGATGGCTACACCTTC. Translating gives CASSPPDREDGYTF.

The sample holds a few counts of this clone. This chain uses TRBV12-5 with TRBJ1-1; the D is unclear. Germline CDR1 and CDR2: LGHNT and FRNRAP. V lost 7 bases and J lost 10, with 16 bases in between. The CDR3 runs to 12 residues. In nucleotides, the CDR3 is TGTGCTAGTGTACTAGGTCTTCGGGGAGCTTTCTTT. Protein product: CASVLGLRGAFF.

DNA for the CDR3: TGTGCCAGCAGTGAAACGGTGGATTTTGCGGGCGATGAGCAGTTCTTC. Protein: CASSETVDFAGDEQFF. J is TRBJ2-1 and V is TRBV6-1; tentative D call: TRBD2 (5 bases). CDR3 length: 16 amino acids. Germline V gives CDR1 MNHNS, CDR2 SASEGT. Trimming took 2 bases from V and 8 from J, leaving 19 bases between them.

V usage is TRBV7-9 and J usage is TRBJ1-1, with D possibly matching TRBD1 (6 bases). The CDR3 has 14 amino acids. Deletions cut 4 bases from V and 3 bases from J, with 12 bases between. CDR1 SEHNR and CDR2 FQNEAQ come from the germline V gene (reference sequence). The CDR3, as DNA: TGTGCCAGCAGCTACCGGACAGCCGACACTGAAGCTTTCTTT. Its protein is CASSYRTADTEAFF.

J is TRBJ2-1 and V is TRBV4-1; 12 bases map to TRBD2. This CDR3 comprises 15 residues. CDR1 MGHRA and CDR2 YSYEKL come from the germline V gene. V shed 4 bases and J 5 bases; nucleotides not matched to a gene: 3. The CDR3: CASSPRLAGDNEQFF. CDR3 DNA sequence: TGCGCCAGCAGCCCTCGACTAGCGGGGGACAATGAGCAGTTCTTC.

This clone was picked up one time. This chain links TRBV2 with TRBJ1-5; no clear D gene. CDR3 length equals 15 residues. V lost 3 bases and J 6 bases, leaving 15 bases between the germline ends. The germline V gene encodes CDR1 SNHLY and CDR2 FYNNEI. The CDR3 sequence is CASSDPGQPGQPQHF. The DNA for the CDR3 is TGTGCCAGCAGTGACCCGGGCCAACCCGGTCAGCCCCAGCATTTT.

The chain employs TRBV9 and TRBJ2-5, with D hard to call. Germline V lookup: CDR1 SGDLS, CDR2 YYNGEE. The ends were cut back, 4 bases at V and 0 bases at J, with 13 bases in the middle. This CDR3 comprises 15 residues. The CDR3 nucleotides read TGTGCCAGCAGCTGGGTGGGCGGCCACCAAGAGACCCAGTACTTC. Translated: CASSWVGGHQETQYF.

J is TRBJ2-2 and V is TRBV28; no firm D call. The germline V gene encodes CDR1 MDHEN and CDR2 SYDVKM. V was trimmed by 4 bases and J by 8 bases, leaving 5 bases between them. The CDR3 consists of 11 residues. The CDR3 here is CASSSGGELFF. CDR3 coding DNA: TGTGCCAGCAGTTCTGGGGGGGAGCTGTTTTTT.

This clone was found once. V usage is TRBV12-5 and J usage is TRBJ2-2; tentative D call: TRBD1 (6 bases). The CDR3 is 13 residues long. The V gene lost 1 base and the J gene lost 6 bases, with 6 bases spanning the gap. The germline V gene has CDR1 LGHNT and CDR2 FRNRAP. The CDR3 sequence is CASGLAGAGELFF. CDR3 DNA: TGTGCTAGTGGTTTGGCAGGGGCCGGGGAGCTGTTTTTT.

V gene TRBV18 combines with J gene TRBJ2-2, with no clear D. The CDR3 loop spans 12 amino acids. The germline V gene encodes CDR1 KGHSH and CDR2 LQKENI. V lost 2 bases and J 3 bases, leaving 1 base between the germline ends. Here the CDR3 DNA reads TGTGCCAGCTCACCAGACACCGGGGAGCTGTTTTTT. Translated, it gives CASSPDTGELFF.

V usage is TRBV19 and J usage is TRBJ1-2, with a possible D match to TRBD1 (6 bases). The CDR3 runs to 12 residues. V gave up 6 bases and J gave up 7 bases, with 12 bases separating them. The germline CDR1 and CDR2 sequences are LNHDA and SQIVND (reference sequence). CDR3 residues: CASRTGWSGYTF. CDR3 in DNA: TGTGCCAGTAGGACAGGATGGAGTGGCTACACCTTC.

The J gene is TRBJ1-5, the V gene TRBV10-1; D is perhaps TRBD1 (5 bases). V was clipped by 5 bases and J by 3 bases, with 11 bases between them. CDR1 is WNHNN, CDR2 SYGVQD, per germline (reference sequence). This CDR3 is 14 amino acids long. The CDR3 loop is CASSRGGSNQPQHF. The CDR3 DNA reads TGCGCCAGCAGTCGGGGGGGGTCCAATCAGCCCCAGCATTTT.

This chain's CDR3 is CASSEQGTVILGSGELFF. CDR3 nucleotide sequence: TGTGCCAGCAGCGAGCAAGGGACAGTGATATTGGGCTCCGGGGAGCTGTTTTTT. The chain carries TRBV9 and TRBJ2-2; 7 bases map to TRBD1. The CDR3 loop spans 18 amino acids. Germline CDR1 is SGDLS and CDR2 is YYNGEE. The V gene end was trimmed by 3 bases and the J gene end by 6 bases; junction bases not matched to a gene: 17.

The CDR3 region has the DNA TGTGCCAGTAGTATAGGGGCGGGAGACACCGGGGAGCTGTTTTTT. Its protein product is CASSIGAGDTGELFF. V and J are TRBV19 and TRBJ2-2; TRBD2 matches 7 bases. CDR1 and CDR2 from the germline V gene are LNHDA and SQIVND (reference sequence). V was pared by 1 base and J by 3 bases, with 2 bases of the junction left unmatched. CDR3 length: 15 residues.

The chain couples TRBV7-9 to TRBJ1-2; D gene ambiguous. CDR1 and CDR2 from the germline V gene are SEHNR and FQNEAQ (reference sequence). The CDR3 consists of 15 residues. Trimming cost V 11 bases and J 4 bases, with 23 bases left between them. CDR3 DNA: TGTGCCGGAGGCCACCCGTCGGACGGTCTCTATGGCTACACCTTC. Translating gives CAGGHPSDGLYGYTF.

The chain uses TRBV18 and TRBJ2-3; 8 bases fit TRBD2. V trimming: 3 bases; J trimming: 2 bases; junction bases outside the gene matches: 7. In germline, CDR1 is KGHSH, CDR2 LQKENI. This CDR3 is built from 16 residues. In DNA, the CDR3 is TGTGCCAGCTCACCTACAGCGGGGGCCAACACAGATACGCAGTATTTT. Translated, it gives CASSPTAGANTDTQYF.

This clone has only one observation. The chain combines TRBV11-2 with TRBJ1-1; D uncertain. CDR1 and CDR2 (germline): SGHAT, FQNNGV. The CDR3 is made up of 13 amino acids. V lost 0 bases and J 3 bases, leaving 5 bases between the germline ends. The CDR3 bases are TGTGCCAGCAGCTTAGAAACGGACACTGAAGCTTTCTTT. It yields the protein CASSLETDTEAFF.

The CDR3 DNA reads as TGTGCCAGCCGAGGGGATCTTCACGAGCAGTACTTC. The encoded protein is CASRGDLHEQYF. The V call is TRBV7-9, the J call TRBJ2-7; D is possibly TRBD1 or TRBD2 (5 bases each). V shed 8 bases and J shed 5 bases, with 13 bases lying between them. Germline V CDR1 and CDR2: SEHNR, FQNEAQ (reference sequence). The CDR3 length is 12 residues.

The chain uses TRBV7-9 and TRBJ1-2; D is ambiguous. Germline CDR1 is SEHNR and CDR2 is FQNEAQ (reference sequence). The CDR3 consists of 12 residues. Trimming removed 3 bases at V and 4 bases at J, with 6 bases between. CDR3: CASSLGFYGYTF. CDR3 coding DNA: TGTGCCAGCAGCTTGGGCTTCTATGGCTACACCTTC.